The 25 T cell receptor beta chains below come from one sample, sequenced in a study of esophageal squamous cell carcinoma under preoperative chemotherapy. TCRdb re-derived calls from the PCR reads in MiXCR, one entry per CDR3 protein. The sample carries some 30,000 distinct CDR3 sequences, roughly 48% recorded once. This sample's time point: before preoperative PTX-NDP chemotherapy. Sampling took place from a patient given preoperative chemotherapy. The source is a human donor with esophageal squamous cell carcinoma. The donor label of this sample is uncertain.

This clonotype was observed a handful of times. V is TRBV6-5 and J is TRBJ2-3; 9 bases agree with TRBD2. CDR3 size: 16 residues. Germline values: CDR1 MNHEY, CDR2 SVGAGI. V shed 6 bases, J shed 0 bases, and the junction held 7 bases outside the gene matches. The CDR3 nucleotides read TGTGCCAGCAGACCCCTAGCGGGGACTAGCACAGATACGCAGTATTTT. As protein: CASRPLAGTSTDTQYF.

This clonotype was observed a few times. This chain uses TRBV5-4 with TRBJ2-2; 12 bases map to TRBD2. There are 16 residues in the CDR3. Trimming cost V 3 bases and J 8 bases; bases outside gene matches: 8. Germline loops: CDR1 SGHNT, CDR2 YYREEE (reference sequence). The CDR3 is CASSWRLAGDGGELFF. For the CDR3, the DNA is TGTGCCAGCAGCTGGCGACTAGCGGGAGACGGTGGGGAGCTGTTTTTT.

The V gene is TRBV19, the J gene TRBJ2-5; TRBD2 is a possible D gene (7 bases). Germline values: CDR1 LNHDA, CDR2 SQIVND (reference sequence). There are 15 residues in the CDR3. With 5 bases removed from V and 11 bases from J, the gap between germline ends came to 24 bases. In nucleotides, the CDR3 is TGTGCCAGTAGTTTAGGGGGAGGGCCCTTTAATGAGCAGTACTTC. It translates to CASSLGGGPFNEQYF. The entire variable domain, with the rest obtained from reference TRBV19 and TRBJ2-5, is as follows: DGGITQSPKYLFRKEGQNVTLSCEQNLNHDAMYWYRQDPGQGLRLIYYSQIVNDFQKGDIAEGYSVSREKKESFPLTVTSAQKNPTAFYLCASSLGGGPFNEQYFGPGTRLLVL.

In regard to this clonotype: The junction differs from germline at one of its ends, possibly a read error. This chain uses TRBV7-2 with TRBJ2-3; D ambiguous. CDR1 is SGHTA and CDR2 is FQGNSA in the germline V gene. This CDR3 region has 11 residues. Written as DNA, the CDR3 is TGTGCCAGCAGCTTCGATTCGGCGCAGTATTTC. Translating it yields CASSFDSAQYF.

This clonotype has more than one count but fewer than ten. The rearrangement links TRBV5-1 to TRBJ2-1, with 14 bases lining up with TRBD2. Per the germline V gene, CDR1 is SGHRS and CDR2 is YFSETQ. This CDR3 has 17 residues. Trimming at V came to 2 bases and at J to 8 bases, leaving 9 bases not matched to a gene. The CDR3 sequence is CASSFQTSGRALDEQFF. CDR3 sequence (DNA): TGCGCCAGCAGCTTTCAGACTAGCGGGAGGGCCTTGGATGAGCAGTTCTTC.

V gene TRBV7-2 combines with J gene TRBJ2-3; no clear D gene. V lost 5 bases and J 10 bases, leaving 16 bases between the germline ends. This CDR3 contains 13 residues. Germline loops: CDR1 SGHTA, CDR2 FQGNSA. The CDR3 sequence: CASSRVATDAQYF. The CDR3 coding sequence is TGTGCCAGCAGCCGCGTTGCCACCGATGCGCAGTATTTT.

Comments on this clonotype: The junction shows a germline mismatch at one end, possibly a read error. CDR3 sequence: CASSVSGGCISDTQYF. The CDR3 bases are TGTGCGAGCAGCGTGTCGGGGGGGTGTATCTCAGATACGCAGTATTTT. This sequence joins TRBV7-9 and TRBJ2-3, with TRBD2 identical over 8 bases. Germline V gene data show CDR1 as SEHNR and CDR2 as FQNEAQ (reference sequence). The CDR3 runs to 16 residues.

In regard to this clonotype: One end of the junction varies from germline; a read error may be responsible. The rearrangement links TRBV7-2 to TRBJ2-3, with D possibly called TRBD1 or TRBD2 (6 bases each). Germline V gene sequence: CDR1 SGHTA, CDR2 FQGNSA. This CDR3 has 15 residues. As DNA, the CDR3 is TGTGCCAGGGGCACCGGGGGCAGCGCGGCAGATACGCAGTATTTC. Translation: CARGTGGSAADTQYF.

The rearrangement links TRBV6-1 to TRBJ2-6; 7 positions match TRBD2. Trimming took 8 bases from V and 2 from J; bases not matched to a gene: 3. Germline values: CDR1 MNHNS, CDR2 SASEGT. CDR3 length equals 14 residues. CDR3 in amino acids: CASDAGAGANVLTF. The CDR3 DNA reads as TGTGCCAGCGACGCGGGAGCTGGGGCCAACGTCCTGACTTTC.

This clonotype was seen repeatedly, ten times or more. The V gene is TRBV10-3, the J gene TRBJ2-3, with TRBD2 matching 14 bases. V gave up 6 bases and J gave up 4 bases; unmatched junction bases: 6. CDR3 length: 16 residues. Germline-derived CDR1 and CDR2 are ENHRY and SYGVKD. The DNA for the CDR3 is TGTGCCATCAGGGAGGGACTAGCGGGAGCCCCAGATACGCAGTATTTT. It translates to CAIREGLAGAPDTQYF.

As for this clonotype: Compared with germline, one end of the junction differs, possibly owing to a read error. The CDR3 loop reads CASSVGGACTTNTQYF. The CDR3 nucleotides read TGTGCCAGCAGCGTAGGGGGAGCGTGTACCACAAATACGCAGTATTTC. The V and J genes are TRBV7-9 and TRBJ2-3; a possible D gene is TRBD1 (6 bases). Germline CDR1 is SEHNR and CDR2 is FQNEAQ (reference sequence). The CDR3 has 16 residues.

The chain links TRBV7-3 to TRBJ2-5; perhaps TRBD1 as D (6 bases). The CDR3 covers 15 residues. Germline V gene sequence: CDR1 SGHTA, CDR2 FQGTGA. V was cut by 5 bases and J by 4 bases, with 17 bases left in between. Written as DNA, the CDR3 is TGTGCCAGCAGCCTTTCTGGACAGCCTCTAGAGACCCAGTACTTC. This gives the protein CASSLSGQPLETQYF.

As for this clonotype: Germline is not matched at one junction end, which may reflect a read error. The V gene is TRBV7-2, the J gene TRBJ2-6, with 9 bases fitting TRBD2. This CDR3 has 15 amino acids. In germline, CDR1 is SGHTA, CDR2 FQGNSA. The CDR3 reads CSCGGGRAGAYVQTF. CDR3 sequence (DNA): TGTTCATGCGGGGGGGGAAGGGCTGGGGCCTACGTGCAGACCTTC.

The rearrangement links TRBV7-2 to TRBJ2-3, with D possibly TRBD2 on 7 matching bases. The DNA matches TRBJ2-7 better at its end, which makes the J call doubtful. The CDR3 totals 14 residues. Germline CDR1 SGHTA, CDR2 FQGNSA. The CDR3 protein is CAGRGGGDAETQYF. CDR3 coding DNA: TGTGCGGGGCGCGGGGGCGGTGACGCAGAGACGCAGTACTTC.

This clonotype was observed a single time. Sequence at one end of the junction differs from germline and may be a read error. The chain uses TRBV7-2 and TRBJ2-3; D tentatively reads TRBD1 or TRBD2 (6 bases each). Germline V CDR1 and CDR2: SGHTA, FQGNSA. The CDR3 has 15 amino acids. The chain's CDR3 is CCRGLGLGGENAQYF. The CDR3 DNA sequence: TGTTGCCGCGGCTTGGGACTGGGGGGCGAAAACGCGCAGTATTTC.

This chain connects TRBV6-1 to TRBJ2-5; 10 bases are shared with TRBD2. The end of the DNA is better explained by TRBJ2-7, so the J call may be wrong. The CDR3 totals 14 residues. CDR1 MNHNS and CDR2 SASEGT come from the germline V gene. The CDR3 sequence is CASSEEREGYEQYF. In DNA form, the CDR3 reads TGTGCCAGCAGTGAAGAGCGGGAGGGCTACGAGCAGTACTTC.

This clonotype was seen a handful of times. The genes are TRBV27 and TRBJ2-3; 11 bases are shared with TRBD1. Unmatched junction bases numbered 6, after V lost 3 bases and J lost 1 base. The CDR3 is 17 residues long. Germline loops: CDR1 MNHEY, CDR2 SMNVEV (reference sequence). The CDR3 DNA sequence: TGTGCCAGCAGTTTTGGGACAGGGGGTGTAGGCACAGATACGCAGTATTTT. This codes for CASSFGTGGVGTDTQYF.

This clonotype was picked up many times. The rearrangement links TRBV7-2 to TRBJ2-1; D unresolved. Germline lookup yields CDR1 SGHTA and CDR2 FQGNSA. V shed 5 bases and J shed 8 bases, with 13 bases lying between them. The CDR3 consists of 13 residues. CDR3 DNA: TGTGCCAGCAGCCCCCTCGCACCCGATGAGCAGTTCTTC. It encodes CASSPLAPDEQFF.

This clonotype has just a few counts. The gene calls are TRBV7-2 and TRBJ2-5; 8 bases map to TRBD1. Unmatched junction bases numbered 12, after V lost 5 bases and J lost 4 bases. CDR3 length: 16 amino acids. Germline CDR1 is SGHTA and CDR2 is FQGNSA. The CDR3 here is CASSPGQGTSRETQYF. For the CDR3, the DNA is TGTGCCAGCAGCCCAGGACAGGGAACCTCACGAGAGACCCAGTACTTC.

V is TRBV7-8 and J is TRBJ2-3; a weak D match, TRBD2 (6 bases). There are 15 residues in the CDR3. Trimming removed 4 bases from V and 3 bases from J, with 14 bases in between. Per the germline V gene, CDR1 is SGHVS and CDR2 is FQNEAQ. The CDR3 DNA sequence: TGTGCCAGCAGCTCGACTAGTCGAACAACAGATACGCAGTATTTT. Protein product: CASSSTSRTTDTQYF. Together with reference TRBV7-8 and TRBJ2-3, the CDR3 gives the full variable domain: GAGVSQSPRYKVAKRGQDVALRCDPISGHVSLFWYQQALGQGPEFLTYFQNEAQLDKSGLPSDRFFAERPEGSVSTLKIQRTQQEDSAVYLCASSSTSRTTDTQYFGPGTRLTVL.

In this sample, this clonotype turned up many times. Possible read error: a much larger clone is one base away. This chain joins TRBV10-1 and TRBJ2-1; 8 bases match TRBD2. CDR1 is WNHNN, CDR2 SYGVQD, per germline (reference sequence). This CDR3 has 15 residues. The V gene end was trimmed by 0 bases and the J gene end by 10 bases; junction bases not matched to a gene: 8. The CDR3 reads CASSESVIAGYEQFF. The CDR3 DNA is TGCGCCAGCAGTGAGTCGGTAATAGCGGGATACGAGCAGTTCTTC.

The V gene is TRBV7-2, the J gene TRBJ2-5, with D tentatively TRBD2 (7 bases). Germline V gene data show CDR1 as SGHTA and CDR2 as FQGNSA. The CDR3 is made up of 16 amino acids. V was shortened by 6 bases and J by 1 base, with 18 bases between the two germline ends. The CDR3 here is CASRGPGGRAQETQYF. In DNA, the CDR3 is TGTGCCAGCAGGGGGCCGGGGGGCCGTGCCCAAGAGACCCAGTACTTC.

The chain has TRBV12-3 or TRBV12-4 and TRBJ2-5; D remains ambiguous. Judging by the DNA end, TRBJ2-4 fits better; the J call may be wrong. The CDR3 sequence is 14 residues long. The CDR3, as DNA: TGTGCCTGTACCTCCCCCGGTGCCCAAGACATTCAGTACTTC. Protein sequence: CACTSPGAQDIQYF.

About this clonotype: The junction departs from the called germline gene at one end, perhaps through a read error. The chain combines TRBV7-2 with TRBJ2-6; D remains ambiguous. Germline CDR1 reads SGHTA; CDR2 reads FQGNSA. This CDR3 is built from 13 residues. CDR3 protein: CASSGVSTEELYF. CDR3 DNA: TGTGCCAGCAGCGGTGTGAGCACCGAGGAGCTGTATTTT.

This clonotype was seen more than once but under ten times. This rearrangement joins TRBV11-3 to TRBJ2-7; D call uncertain. This CDR3 is built from 14 residues. V dropped 0 bases and J dropped 6 bases, with 12 bases sitting between them. The germline CDR1 and CDR2 sequences are SGHNT and YENEEA. The CDR3 protein is CASSLDRDGGEQYF. In nucleotides, the CDR3 is TGTGCCAGCAGCTTAGATAGGGATGGCGGCGAGCAGTACTTC.